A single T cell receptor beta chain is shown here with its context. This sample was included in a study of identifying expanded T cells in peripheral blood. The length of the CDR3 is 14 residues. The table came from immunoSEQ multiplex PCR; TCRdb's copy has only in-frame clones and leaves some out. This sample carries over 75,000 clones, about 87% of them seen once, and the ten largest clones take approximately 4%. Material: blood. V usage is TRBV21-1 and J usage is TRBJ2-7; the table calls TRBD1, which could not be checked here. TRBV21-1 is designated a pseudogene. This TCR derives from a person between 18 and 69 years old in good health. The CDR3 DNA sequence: TGTGCCAGCAGCAAAGTGTGCAGGCATTACGAGCAGTACTTC. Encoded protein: CASSKVCRHYEQYF.